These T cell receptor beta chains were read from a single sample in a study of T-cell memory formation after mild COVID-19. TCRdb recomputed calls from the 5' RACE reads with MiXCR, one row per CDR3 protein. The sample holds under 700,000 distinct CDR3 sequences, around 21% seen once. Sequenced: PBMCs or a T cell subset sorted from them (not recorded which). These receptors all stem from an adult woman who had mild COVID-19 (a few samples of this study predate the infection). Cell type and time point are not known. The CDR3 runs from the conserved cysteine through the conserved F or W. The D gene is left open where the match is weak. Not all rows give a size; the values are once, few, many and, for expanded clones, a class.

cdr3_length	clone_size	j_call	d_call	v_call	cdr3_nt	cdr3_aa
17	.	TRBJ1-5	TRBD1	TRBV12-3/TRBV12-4	TGTGCCAGCAGTCCCCGGGACAGGGCTGAGGGCAATCAGCCCCAGCATTTT	CASSPRDRAEGNQPQHF
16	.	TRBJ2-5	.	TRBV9	TGTGCCAGCAGCCTCACATTGGGCCAGGCCGGGGAGACCCAGTACTTC	CASSLTLGQAGETQYF
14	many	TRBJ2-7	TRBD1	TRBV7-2	TGTGCCAGCAGCTTGTCAGGGGGTCTGAGCGAGCAGTACTTC	CASSLSGGLSEQYF
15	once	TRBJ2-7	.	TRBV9	TGTGCCAGCAGCCCCCGGGACCATCCCATCTACGAGCAGTACTTC	CASSPRDHPIYEQYF
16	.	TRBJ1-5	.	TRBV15	TGTGCCACCAGCGGCCCAGGGGCGCGGAGCAATCAGCCCCAGCATTTT	CATSGPGARSNQPQHF
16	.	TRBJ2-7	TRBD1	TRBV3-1	TGTGCCAGCAGCCACCCGCTCGGGACAGGCGGTAACGAGCAGTACTTC	CASSHPLGTGGNEQYF
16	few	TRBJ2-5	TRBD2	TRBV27	TGTGCCAGCAGTTTATTAGCGGGGGGGTTTAAAGAGACCCAGTACTTC	CASSLLAGGFKETQYF
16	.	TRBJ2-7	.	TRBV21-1	TGTGCCAGCAGCAGTGCTGCCGGGACAGTCTCCTACGAGCAGTACTTC	CASSSAAGTVSYEQYF
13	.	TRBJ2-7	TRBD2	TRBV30	TGTGCCTGGAGTCGGGCTAGCGGGGACGAGCAGTACTTC	CAWSRASGDEQYF
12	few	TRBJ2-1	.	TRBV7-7	TGTGCTAGCAGCCCTCAGGGGTGTGAGCAGTTCTTC	CASSPQGCEQFF
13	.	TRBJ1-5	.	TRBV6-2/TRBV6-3	TGTGCCAGCGCGAGATTTTCGGATCAGCCCCAGCATTTT	CASARFSDQPQHF
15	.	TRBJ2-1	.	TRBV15	TGTGCCACCAGCAGAGATCGAAAGGGTAACAATGAGCAGTTCTTC	CATSRDRKGNNEQFF
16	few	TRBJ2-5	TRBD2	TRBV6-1	TGTGCCAGCAGACAGGGACTAGCGGGTTCCCAAGAGACCCAGTACTTC	CASRQGLAGSQETQYF
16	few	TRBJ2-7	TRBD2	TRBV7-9	TGTGCCAGCAGCCGCAACCAGGGACTAGCGGGAGTCGAGCAGTACTTC	CASSRNQGLAGVEQYF
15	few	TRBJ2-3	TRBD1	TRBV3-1	TGTGCCAGCAGCCAAGAATGGCAGGGGGAAGATACGCAGTATTTT	CASSQEWQGEDTQYF
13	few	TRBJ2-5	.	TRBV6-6	TGTGCCAGCAGTCCCGGGACTTTGGAGACCCAGTACTTC	CASSPGTLETQYF
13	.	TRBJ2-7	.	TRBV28	TGTGCCAGCAGCCGGGGACATTTCTACGAGCAGTACTTC	CASSRGHFYEQYF
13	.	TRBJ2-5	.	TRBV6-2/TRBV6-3	TGTGCCAGCAGTCACCTCGCCGAAGAGACCCAGTACTTC	CASSHLAEETQYF
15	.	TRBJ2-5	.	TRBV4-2	TGTGCCAGCAGCCTATCCTTAACCGAGGGGGAGACCCAGTACTTC	CASSLSLTEGETQYF
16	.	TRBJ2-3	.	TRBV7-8	TGTGCCAGCAGCTTAGACTTCGGGATAGCGGCGGATACGCAGTATTTT	CASSLDFGIAADTQYF
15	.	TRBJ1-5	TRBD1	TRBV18	TGTGCCAGCTCGTCCGGGACAGCCGTTAATCAGCCCCAGCATTTT	CASSSGTAVNQPQHF
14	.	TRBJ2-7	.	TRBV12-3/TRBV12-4	TGTGCCAGCAGTTTACACGACAGAGGATACGAGCAGTACTTC	CASSLHDRGYEQYF
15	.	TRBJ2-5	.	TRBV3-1	TGTGCCAGCAGCCGAGATAGGACGGGCGGAGAGACCCAGTACTTC	CASSRDRTGGETQYF
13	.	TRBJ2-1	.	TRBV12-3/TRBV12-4	TGTGCCAGCAGTGTTGGGGCTTACAATGAGCAGTTCTTC	CASSVGAYNEQFF